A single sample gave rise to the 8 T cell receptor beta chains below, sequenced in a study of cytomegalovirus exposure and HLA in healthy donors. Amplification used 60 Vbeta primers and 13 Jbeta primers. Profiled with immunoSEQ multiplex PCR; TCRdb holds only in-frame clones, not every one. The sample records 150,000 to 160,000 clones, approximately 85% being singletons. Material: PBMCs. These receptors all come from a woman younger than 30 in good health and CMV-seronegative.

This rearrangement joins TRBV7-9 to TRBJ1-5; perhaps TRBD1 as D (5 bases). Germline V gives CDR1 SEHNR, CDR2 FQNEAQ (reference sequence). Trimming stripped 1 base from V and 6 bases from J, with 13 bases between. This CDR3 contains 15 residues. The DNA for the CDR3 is TGTGCCAGCAGCTTAGAGTCGACAGTGGGTCAGCCCCAGCATTTT. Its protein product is CASSLESTVGQPQHF.

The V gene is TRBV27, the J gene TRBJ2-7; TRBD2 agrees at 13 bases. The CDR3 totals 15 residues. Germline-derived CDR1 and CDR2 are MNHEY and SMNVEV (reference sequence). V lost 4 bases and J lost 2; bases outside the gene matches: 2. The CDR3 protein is CASSSGLAGTYEQYF. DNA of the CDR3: TGTGCCAGCAGTTCGGGACTAGCGGGAACCTACGAGCAGTACTTC.

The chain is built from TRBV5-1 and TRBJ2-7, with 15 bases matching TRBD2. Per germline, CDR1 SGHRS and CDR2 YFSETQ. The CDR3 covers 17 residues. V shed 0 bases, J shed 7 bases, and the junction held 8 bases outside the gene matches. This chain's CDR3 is CASSLVWTSGGAREQYF. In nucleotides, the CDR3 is TGCGCCAGCAGCTTGGTATGGACTAGCGGGGGGGCGCGGGAGCAGTACTTC.

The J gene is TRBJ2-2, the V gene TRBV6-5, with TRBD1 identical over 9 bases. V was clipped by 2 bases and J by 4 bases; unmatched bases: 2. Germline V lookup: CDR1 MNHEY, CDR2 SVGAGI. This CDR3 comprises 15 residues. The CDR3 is CASSYGTGITGELFF. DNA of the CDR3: TGTGCCAGCAGTTACGGGACAGGGATCACCGGGGAGCTGTTTTTT.

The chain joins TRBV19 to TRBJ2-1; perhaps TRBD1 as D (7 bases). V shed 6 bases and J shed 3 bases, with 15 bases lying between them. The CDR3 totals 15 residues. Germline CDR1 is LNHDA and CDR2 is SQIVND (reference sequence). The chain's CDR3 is CASSPGGPHYNEQFF. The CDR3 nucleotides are TGTGCCAGTAGCCCAGGGGGGCCCCACTACAATGAGCAGTTCTTC. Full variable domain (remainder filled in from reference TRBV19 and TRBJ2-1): DGGITQSPKYLFRKEGQNVTLSCEQNLNHDAMYWYRQDPGQGLRLIYYSQIVNDFQKGDIAEGYSVSREKKESFPLTVTSAQKNPTAFYLCASSPGGPHYNEQFFGPGTRLTVL.

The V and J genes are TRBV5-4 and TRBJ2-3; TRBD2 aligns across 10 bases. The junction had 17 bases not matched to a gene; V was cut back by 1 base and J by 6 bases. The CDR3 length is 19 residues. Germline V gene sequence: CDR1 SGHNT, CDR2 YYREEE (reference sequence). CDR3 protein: CASSLPRVRSGGAADTQYF. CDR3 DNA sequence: TGTGCCAGCAGCTTGCCCCGAGTTCGCAGCGGGGGGGCGGCGGATACGCAGTATTTT. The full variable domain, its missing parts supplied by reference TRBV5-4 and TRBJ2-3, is ETGVTQSPTHLIKTRGQQVTLRCSSQSGHNTVSWYQQALGQGPQFIFQYYREEENGRGNFPPRFSGLQFPNYSSELNVNALELDDSALYLCASSLPRVRSGGAADTQYFGPGTRLTVL.

As DNA, the CDR3 is TGTGCCAGCAGTCCAGGGGGCTCTGGGGCCAACGTCCTGACTTTC. Its translation: CASSPGGSGANVLTF. The chain joins TRBV28 to TRBJ2-6, with 7 bases matching TRBD1. V shed 5 bases, J shed 0 bases, and the junction held 1 base outside the gene matches. Germline V gives CDR1 MDHEN, CDR2 SYDVKM. This CDR3 has 15 residues. Variable domain in full (rest from reference TRBV28 and TRBJ2-6): DVKVTQSSRYLVKRTGEKVFLECVQDMDHENMFWYRQDPGLGLRLIYFSYDVKMKEKGDIPEGYSVSREKKERFSLILESASTNQTSMYLCASSPGGSGANVLTFGAGSRLTVL.

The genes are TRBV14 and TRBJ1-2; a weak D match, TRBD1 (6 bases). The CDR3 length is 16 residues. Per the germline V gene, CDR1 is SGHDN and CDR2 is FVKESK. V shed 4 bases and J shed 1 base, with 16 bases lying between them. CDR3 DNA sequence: TGTGCCAGCAGCCCTCGCGACAGGAACTATAACTATGGCTACACCTTC. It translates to CASSPRDRNYNYGYTF.